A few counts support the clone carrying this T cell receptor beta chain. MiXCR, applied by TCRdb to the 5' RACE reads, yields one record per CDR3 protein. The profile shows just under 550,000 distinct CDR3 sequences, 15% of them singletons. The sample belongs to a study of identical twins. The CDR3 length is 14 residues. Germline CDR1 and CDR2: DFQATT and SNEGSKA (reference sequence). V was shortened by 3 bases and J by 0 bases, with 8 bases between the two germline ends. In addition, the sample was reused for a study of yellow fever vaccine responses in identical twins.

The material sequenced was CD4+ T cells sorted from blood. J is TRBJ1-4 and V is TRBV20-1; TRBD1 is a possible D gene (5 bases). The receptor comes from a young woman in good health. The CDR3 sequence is CSASPQATNEKLFF. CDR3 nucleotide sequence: TGCAGTGCTAGCCCACAGGCAACTAATGAAAAACTGTTTTTT.